This T cell receptor beta chain appears in the sequencing data of a study of radiotherapy plus CTLA-4 blockade in lung cancer. Overall study results and limits: Reported findings show early blood T cell clone dynamics, with interferon-beta, best predicted response. Tumor-origin TCR clones grew in blood after radiotherapy plus ipilimumab.

Clones were sequenced by immunoSEQ multiplex PCR, and TCRdb holds only the in-frame ones, with some missing. The sample shows some 110,000 clones, about 83% of them seen only once. Comment on this clone: Its antigen is not known.

The J segment lost 2 bases and the V segment lost 7 bases, leaving 5 bases of the junction unmatched. The length of the CDR3 is 13 residues. Per germline, CDR1 SGHDT and CDR2 YYEEEE. With ipilimumab providing CTLA-4 blockade, focal radiation was administered to patients who had chemo-refractory metastatic non-small-cell lung cancer. Sequenced material: peripheral blood, taken from a patient treated with radiotherapy plus ipilimumab. The rearrangement uses TRBV5-6 and TRBJ2-5; the match to TRBD2 covers 7 bases. The sequence came from a human donor with non-small cell lung cancer who had a partial response to radiotherapy plus ipilimumab. CDR3 region: CASQDGGQETQYF. CDR3 sequence (DNA): TGTGCCAGCCAGGACGGGGGGCAAGAGACCCAGTACTTC.